The rows below give T cell receptor beta chains drawn from one sample of a study of T cells in localized non-small cell lung cancer. Libraries were prepared by immunoSEQ multiplex PCR; TCRdb keeps only in-frame clonotypes and omits some of them. Among roughly 35,000 clones listed, around 93% were seen once. This sample comprised peripheral blood, obtained before any cancer treatment. Every receptor here comes from a female donor aged 60 or older with stage I lung adenocarcinoma. CDR3s include the opening cysteine and the closing phenylalanine or tryptophan. The D gene is left open where the match is weak. Size values are once, few and many counts, or a class for expanded clones, and some rows have none.

.	TRBV7-6	TRBJ2-1	.	TGTGCCAGCAGCTACGGACCAACTTTTGGGCAGTTCTTC	CASSYGPTFGQFF
.	TRBV4-3	TRBJ2-7	.	TGCGCCAGCAGCCGATCGGGTTACGAGCAGTACTTC	CASSRSGYEQYF
.	TRBV14	TRBJ1-2	.	TGTGCCAGCAGCCAATTTGGGGACTATGGCTACACCTTC	CASSQFGDYGYTF
.	TRBV30	TRBJ1-1	TRBD1	TGTGCCTGGACTACAGGGGACGGAGGTGAAGCTTTCTTT	CAWTTGDGGEAFF
once	TRBV5-1	TRBJ2-5	TRBD2	TGCGCCAGCAGCTTTGGGACTAGCGGGGAAGAGACCCAGTACTTC	CASSFGTSGEETQYF
once	TRBV18	TRBJ2-3	TRBD2	TGTGCCAGCTCACCAGGGCTAGCGGGAGCAGATACGCAGTATTTT	CASSPGLAGADTQYF
.	TRBV5-3	TRBJ1-5	.	TGTGCCAGAATCGCTTCCATTGCCGGGACACGAGACAATCAGCCCCAGCATTTT	CARIASIAGTRDNQPQHF
.	TRBV19	TRBJ2-6	.	TGTGCCAGTAGTAGGAAGGGGGCCAACGTCCTGACTTTC	CASSRKGANVLTF
.	TRBV7-9	TRBJ1-1	.	TGTGCCAGCAGCCCCTTCACGTTACCCGAAGCTTTCTTT	CASSPFTLPEAFF
.	TRBV15	TRBJ2-5	.	TGTGCCACCAGCAGAGATATGGCAGAAGAGACCCAGTACTTC	CATSRDMAEETQYF
.	TRBV10-3	TRBJ1-2	TRBD1	TGTGCCATCAATTCCGGGACAGGGAGTGGCTACACCTTC	CAINSGTGSGYTF
.	TRBV28	TRBJ1-3	.	TGTGCCAGCAGTTACACTTCTGGAAACACCATATATTTT	CASSYTSGNTIYF
.	TRBV7-2	TRBJ1-5	TRBD1	TGTGCCAGCAGCTTAGGGTCGACAGGGAATCAGCCCCAGCATTTT	CASSLGSTGNQPQHF
once	TRBV5-1	TRBJ2-3	.	TGCGCCAGCAGCTTGCTCCGGGCTGGGACAGATACGCAGTATTTT	CASSLLRAGTDTQYF
.	TRBV19	TRBJ2-2	TRBD2	TGTGCCAGTACCATGACTAGCGGGGCGCTAACCACCGGGGAGCTGTTTTTT	CASTMTSGALTTGELFF
.	TRBV7-9	TRBJ1-4	.	TGTGCCAGCAGCTTGAGGGGGACTGAAAAACTGTTTTTT	CASSLRGTEKLFF
.	TRBV7-3	TRBJ2-5	.	TGTGCCAGCAGCCGCAGGGCGGATCAGGGAAGGGAGACCCAGTACTTC	CASSRRADQGRETQYF
few	TRBV6-1	TRBJ1-2	.	TGTGCCAGCAGTGTTGGGGGCCTGGGAGGCTACACCTTC	CASSVGGLGGYTF
.	TRBV7-9	TRBJ1-2	TRBD1	TGTGCCAGCAGCCGGGGCTCAGGGGGCGGCTACACCTTC	CASSRGSGGGYTF
.	TRBV5-1	TRBJ1-2	TRBD1	TGCGCCAGCAGCCCCGGACAGGGTAACTATGGCTACACCTTC	CASSPGQGNYGYTF
once	TRBV18	TRBJ1-5	TRBD1	TGTGCCAGCTCAACAACTACAGGGGGAGGCCAGCCCCAGCATTTT	CASSTTTGGGQPQHF
.	TRBV18	TRBJ1-1	.	TGTGCCAGCTCACCCGTACAGGTTCCGAGCACTGAAGCTTTCTTT	CASSPVQVPSTEAFF
.	TRBV28	TRBJ2-1	.	TGTGCCAGCAGTCCTAGTTGGAATGAGCAGTTCTTC	CASSPSWNEQFF
once	TRBV10-1	TRBJ2-7	.	TGCGCCAGCAGTGAGTCACGGGCCTACGAGCAGTACTTC	CASSESRAYEQYF
.	TRBV6-5	TRBJ1-2	.	TGTGCCAGCAGTCGTTCTACCGACTGGAAAGGCTACACCTTC	CASSRSTDWKGYTF
.	TRBV7-9	TRBJ2-5	.	TGTGCCAGCAGCTTAGCGGCAGGTAGTAAAGAGACCCAGTACTTC	CASSLAAGSKETQYF
.	TRBV9	TRBJ2-4	.	TGTGCCAGCAGCGTTTTTTTTTCGGGAGCCAAAAACATTCAGTACTTC	CASSVFFSGAKNIQYF
.	TRBV6-5	TRBJ1-4	.	TGTGCCAGCAAACGGGACATTTCAACTAATGAAAAACTGTTTTTT	CASKRDISTNEKLFF
once	TRBV2	TRBJ1-4	.	TGTGCCAGCAGTGAACAGGCCGCAACTAATGAAAAACTGTTTTTT	CASSEQAATNEKLFF
.	TRBV6-1	TRBJ2-1	.	TGTGCCAGCAGTGAAGATTGGGGAATGGGAAATGAGCAGTTCTTC	CASSEDWGMGNEQFF
.	TRBV6-1	TRBJ1-1	TRBD1	TGTGCCAGCAGCCGACAGGGGTCGTACACTGAAGCTTTCTTT	CASSRQGSYTEAFF
.	TRBV6-5	TRBJ1-2	TRBD1	TGTGCCAGCAGATTGATGACAGGGACTGGCTACACCTTC	CASRLMTGTGYTF
.	TRBV19	TRBJ1-2	.	TGTGCCAGTTTTGACCCCGAAGGGCTTAACTATGGCTACACCTTC	CASFDPEGLNYGYTF
.	TRBV9	TRBJ1-1	.	TGTGCCAGCAGCGTAGTCGGCACAGACACTGAAGCTTTCTTT	CASSVVGTDTEAFF
.	TRBV29-1	TRBJ1-1	.	TGCAGCGTTGATGGGGGGACCGCCAACCTGAACACTAAAGCTTTCTTT	CSVDGGTANLNTKAFF
once	TRBV28	TRBJ1-2	.	TGTGCCACTGTTCGGCAGGGCGGGGCGTATGGCTACACCTTC	CATVRQGGAYGYTF
.	TRBV4-3	TRBJ1-4	.	TGCGCCAGCAGCCAAGATGGGGCTCTATCTCATGAAAAACTGTTTTTT	CASSQDGALSHEKLFF
.	TRBV4-1	TRBJ1-2	TRBD1	TGCGCCAGCAGCCAAGGGACAGGGGATGGCTACACCTTC	CASSQGTGDGYTF
.	TRBV7-9	TRBJ2-3	TRBD1	TGTGCCAGCAGCTCGCCGGGACAGGGGAAAACAGATACGCAGTATTTT	CASSSPGQGKTDTQYF
.	TRBV7-9	TRBJ1-6	.	TGTGCCAGCAGCCGGACAGATATTAATTCACCCCTCCACTTT	CASSRTDINSPLHF